A selection of T cell receptor beta chains follows, all from one sample in a study of response to subunit inactivated influenza vaccine. TCRdb independently ran MiXCR on the RT-PCR reads; one entry per CDR3 protein. The sample carries 500,000 to 650,000 distinct CDR3 sequences, less than 8% recorded once. Sequencing was performed on PBMCs from blood, taken 23 months after vaccination. All receptors come from a man aged 50 to 69 who received an inactivated influenza vaccine. Each CDR3 is given with its conserved first and last residue. The D gene is left open where the match is weak. Size is omitted from some rows. Given values are once, few, many or a class for expanded clones.

clone_size,j_call,v_call,d_call,cdr3_nt,cdr3_aa
few,TRBJ1-1,TRBV7-9,TRBD1,TGTGCCAGCAGCCCAGGGACAGATAAAGCTTTCTTT,CASSPGTDKAFF
NA,TRBJ1-5,TRBV6-1,NA,TGTGCCAGCAGAGAAGGTTATAATCAGCCCCAGCATTTT,CASREGYNQPQHF
many,TRBJ2-7,TRBV5-1,NA,TGCGCCAGCAGCTTGATTGGCTGGGCCTACGAGCAGTACTTC,CASSLIGWAYEQYF
many,TRBJ2-5,TRBV7-9,NA,TGTGCCAGCAGCTTAAGTACTTCGCACGAGACCCAGTACTTC,CASSLSTSHETQYF
few,TRBJ2-2,TRBV10-2,TRBD2,TGCGCCAGCAGTAAACTAGCGGGGGGGCGGTACACCGGGGAGCTGTTTTTT,CASSKLAGGRYTGELFF
NA,TRBJ1-6,TRBV20-1,NA,TGCAGTGCGAGACTTATAGGCGGTCTCAATCCCCTCCACTTT,CSARLIGGLNPLHF
few,TRBJ2-2,TRBV20-1,TRBD2,TGCAGTGCTAGAGATCGAAGTAGCGGGGGGGCGAACACCGGGGAGCTGTTTTTT,CSARDRSSGGANTGELFF
many,TRBJ2-7,TRBV20-1,NA,TGCAGTGCTGGGGAATACGAGCAGTACTTC,CSAGEYEQYF
few,TRBJ2-2,TRBV7-2,TRBD2,TGTGCCAGCAGCCTAAGCGGGAGGGCGAACACCGGGGAGCTGTTTTTT,CASSLSGRANTGELFF
few,TRBJ2-7,TRBV25-1,NA,TGTGCCAGCAGTGGCCCAGGTAGCCGACTTGGGGGTTTCTACGAGCAGTACTTC,CASSGPGSRLGGFYEQYF
NA,TRBJ2-7,TRBV7-6,TRBD1,TGTGCCAGCAGCACCGCAGGGGGTCACTACGAGCAGTACTTC,CASSTAGGHYEQYF
NA,TRBJ2-7,TRBV5-1,TRBD1,TGCGCCAGCAGCTCGGGACAGGGGGTTGACGAGCAGTACTTC,CASSSGQGVDEQYF
NA,TRBJ2-1,TRBV9,TRBD2,TGTGCCAGCAGCGCTAGCGGGACCTCCTACAATGAGCAGTTCTTC,CASSASGTSYNEQFF
NA,TRBJ2-3,TRBV21-1,NA,TGTGCCAGCAGCGGGACTAGCGGGAGCCCCCTTGGAGATACGCAGTATTTT,CASSGTSGSPLGDTQYF
many,TRBJ1-5,TRBV10-1,NA,TGCGCCAGCAGTGCATCTCTTCAGCCCCAGCATTTT,CASSASLQPQHF
few,TRBJ1-6,TRBV12-3/TRBV12-4,NA,TGTGCCAGCAGAGGAGGACGGTCAAATTCACCCCTCCACTTT,CASRGGRSNSPLHF
few,TRBJ1-1,TRBV6-2/TRBV6-3,TRBD1,TGTGCCAGCAGCTCCGAAGGACAGGGGAGGACTGAAGCTTTCTTT,CASSSEGQGRTEAFF